The T cell receptor (beta chain) under discussion was sequenced for a study of early T cells in non-severe SARS-CoV-2 infection. Study-level results: The study's VDJdb matching favored anti-spike CD8 responses and missed private and CD4 specificities.

To note about this clonotype: What it binds is not known.

cDNA molecules, individually, were tagged with unique molecular identifiers. TCRdb used MiXCR to reprocess the 5' RACE reads, holding one entry per CDR3 protein. The sample lists tens of thousands of distinct CDR3 sequences, over 5% occurring once. Germline V gene sequence: CDR1 MNHEY, CDR2 SVGAGI. This CDR3 spans 14 amino acids. V was clipped by 6 bases and J by 10 bases, with 19 bases between them. The sequence was obtained from an adult who was a healthcare worker with PCR-confirmed SARS-CoV-2 infection or an uninfected control (not recorded which). Specimen: whole blood. J is TRBJ2-1 and V is TRBV6-5, with D possibly being TRBD1 or TRBD2 (5 bases each). The CDR3 protein is CASRVEVQGREQFF. CDR3 coding DNA: TGTGCCAGCAGAGTTGAAGTGCAGGGACGAGAGCAGTTCTTC.